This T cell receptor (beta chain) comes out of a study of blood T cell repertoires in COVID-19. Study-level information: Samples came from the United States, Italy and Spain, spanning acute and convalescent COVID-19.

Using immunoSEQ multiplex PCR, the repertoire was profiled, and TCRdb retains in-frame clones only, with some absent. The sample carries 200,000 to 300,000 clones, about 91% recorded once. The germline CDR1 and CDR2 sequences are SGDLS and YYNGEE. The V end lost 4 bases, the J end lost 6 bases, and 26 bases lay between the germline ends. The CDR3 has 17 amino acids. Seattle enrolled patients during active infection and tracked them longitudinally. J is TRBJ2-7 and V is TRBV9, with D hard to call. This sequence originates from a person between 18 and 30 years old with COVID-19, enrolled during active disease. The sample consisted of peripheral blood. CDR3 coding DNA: TGTGCCAGCAGCCCCTTTCCCGACTCCTTAGGCGCTTCCGAGCAGTACTTC. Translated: CASSPFPDSLGASEQYF.